These 25 T cell receptor beta chains originate from one sample sequenced in a study of shared clonotypes between healthy human individuals. Data came from immunoSEQ multiplex PCR; TCRdb stores just in-frame clones and leaves some out. The sample includes more than 2 million clones, 95% of them seen just once. Sequences were obtained from naive CD4+ T cells sorted from blood. The subset denotes: CD45RA+ positively selected. The receptor set was obtained from a man younger than 35 in good health.

The chain joins TRBV27 to TRBJ2-2, with D possibly TRBD1 on 5 matching bases. The CDR3 runs 15 residues. With 8 bases removed from V and 4 bases from J, the gap between germline ends came to 17 bases. Germline-derived CDR1 and CDR2 are MNHEY and SMNVEV (reference sequence). The CDR3 bases are TGTGCCAGCGGTCCCGGCAGGGTCGGCACCGGGGAGCTGTTTTTT. Translated, it gives CASGPGRVGTGELFF.

The chain couples TRBV10-3 to TRBJ1-6, with 7 positions matching TRBD1. CDR3 length: 14 amino acids. V shed 3 bases and J 9 bases; nucleotides not matched to a gene: 5. Germline V gene data show CDR1 as ENHRY and CDR2 as SYGVKD. DNA for the CDR3: TGTGCCATCAGTGAACGGGGACAGAGTTCACCCCTCCACTTT. Its translation: CAISERGQSSPLHF.

The V call is TRBV7-9, the J call TRBJ2-1, with 9 bases matching TRBD1. CDR1 and CDR2 from the germline V gene are SEHNR and FQNEAQ (reference sequence). The CDR3 contains 15 residues. Trimming cost V 5 bases and J 5 bases; bases outside gene matches: 7. The CDR3 coding sequence is TGTGCCAGCAGCCGATACCGGGACAGGGACAATGAGCAGTTCTTC. It specifies CASSRYRDRDNEQFF.

This clone appeared once. V is TRBV5-1 and J is TRBJ2-2; 9 nucleotides line up with TRBD2. J was trimmed by 6 bases and V by 0 bases; bases with no gene match: 3. Germline CDR1 and CDR2: SGHRS and YFSETQ. The CDR3 extends over 15 amino acids. The CDR3 DNA follows: TGCGCCAGCAGCTTGGCTGCGGGGGGGCCCGGGGAGCTGTTTTTT. Residues: CASSLAAGGPGELFF.

This clone has only one observation. The CDR3 spells CASSFLVDEQFF. The CDR3 DNA follows: TGTGCCAGCAGCTTCTTGGTCGATGAGCAGTTCTTC. The chain is built from TRBV7-3 and TRBJ2-1; no clear D gene. This CDR3 comprises 12 residues. The V end was cut by 3 bases, the J end by 8 bases, with 8 bases between. Germline V gene data show CDR1 as SGHTA and CDR2 as FQGTGA.

This clone was recorded once. V gene TRBV29-1 combines with J gene TRBJ2-5; 7 positions agree with TRBD2. This CDR3 has 18 residues. Germline V CDR1 and CDR2: SQVTM, ANQGSEA. The V segment lost 4 bases and the J segment 4 bases; nucleotides outside the gene matches: 21. CDR3 nucleotide sequence: TGCAGCGTTGTGGGCCCAGGACGGGCGGGGGTATTCCGAGAGACCCAGTACTTC. Its translation is CSVVGPGRAGVFRETQYF. The entire variable domain, with the rest obtained from reference TRBV29-1 and TRBJ2-5, is as follows: SAVISQKPSRDICQRGTSLTIQCQVDSQVTMMFWYRQQPGQSLTLIATANQGSEATYESGFVIDKFPISRPNLTFSTLTVSNMSPEDSSIYLCSVVGPGRAGVFRETQYFGPGTRLLVL.

The chain uses TRBV28 and TRBJ1-5; tentative D call: TRBD1 (6 bases). There are 15 residues in the CDR3. V lost 6 bases to trimming and J lost 2 bases, with 14 bases between them. Germline assignment: CDR1 MDHEN and CDR2 SYDVKM. The CDR3 bases are TGTGCCAGCAGAACCCAGGGGTTGGGCAATCAGCCCCAGCATTTT. The encoded protein is CASRTQGLGNQPQHF.

The chain uses TRBV6-1 and TRBJ1-4; TRBD1 is a possible D gene (6 bases). Trimming cost V 4 bases and J 8 bases, with 20 bases left between them. CDR3 length: 16 amino acids. Germline-derived CDR1 and CDR2 are MNHNS and SASEGT. The CDR3 loop is CASSGQGRTGGEKLFF. DNA for the CDR3: TGTGCCAGCAGTGGCCAGGGGCGCACTGGCGGAGAAAAACTGTTTTTT.

This rearrangement joins TRBV2 to TRBJ1-3; weak D call: TRBD1 (5 bases). The ends were cut back, 6 bases at V and 2 bases at J, with 11 bases in the middle. From germline, CDR1 is SNHLY and CDR2 FYNNEI. This CDR3 region has 14 residues. CDR3 protein: CASRWDGTGNTIYF. The CDR3, as DNA: TGTGCCAGCAGGTGGGACGGGACTGGAAACACCATATATTTT. The full variable domain, in which reference TRBV2 and TRBJ1-3 provide the parts outside the CDR3, is EPEVTQTPSHQVTQMGQEVILRCVPISNHLYFYWYRQILGQKVEFLVSFYNNEISEKSEIFDDQFSVERPDGSNFTLKIRSTKLEDSAMYFCASRWDGTGNTIYFGEGSWLTVV.

The chain combines TRBV29-1 with TRBJ1-3, with TRBD1 matching over 7 bases. Per germline, CDR1 SQVTM and CDR2 ANQGSEA. The CDR3 is 14 residues long. After removal of 3 bases from V and 1 base from J, the junction contained 3 bases not matched to a gene. The DNA for the CDR3 is TGCAGCGTTGAGAGGGGGCTGTCTGGAAACACCATATATTTT. Its translation: CSVERGLSGNTIYF.

V gene TRBV5-1 combines with J gene TRBJ2-2, with D possibly matching TRBD2 (6 bases). The V gene lost 2 bases and the J gene lost 5 bases, with 13 bases spanning the gap. Germline-derived CDR1 and CDR2 are SGHRS and YFSETQ. The CDR3 sequence is 15 residues long. The CDR3 DNA sequence: TGCGCCAGCAGCTTCTATCAGGGAGGAACCGGGGAGCTGTTTTTT. This translates into CASSFYQGGTGELFF.

The rearrangement uses TRBV28 and TRBJ1-1; D is possibly TRBD1 (6 bases). V lost 6 bases and J lost 4, with 15 bases in between. This CDR3 is 14 amino acids long. Germline V CDR1 and CDR2: MDHEN, SYDVKM. The CDR3 loop reads CASRTGGGTTEAFF. CDR3 nucleotide sequence: TGTGCCAGCAGAACAGGAGGGGGAACCACTGAAGCTTTCTTT.

The chain combines TRBV18 with TRBJ1-5; D is possibly TRBD1 (5 bases). The V and J ends lost 0 bases and 4 bases respectively, with 13 bases between them. Germline lookup yields CDR1 KGHSH and CDR2 LQKENI. The CDR3 has 16 amino acids. CDR3 loop: CASSPPGVFGNQPQHF. In DNA form, the CDR3 reads TGTGCCAGCTCACCACCGGGGGTATTTGGGAATCAGCCCCAGCATTTT.

The chain has TRBV10-3 and TRBJ1-2; TRBD1 agrees at 8 bases. The CDR3 has 15 amino acids. The germline V gene has CDR1 ENHRY and CDR2 SYGVKD. V dropped 6 bases and J dropped 6; count of bases not matched to a gene: 12. CDR3 protein: CAIRDRTGTRDGYTF. CDR3 in DNA: TGTGCCATCAGGGACCGGACAGGGACAAGGGATGGCTACACCTTC.

The chain employs TRBV29-1 and TRBJ1-1; 7 bases match TRBD1. The ends lost 7 bases at V and 0 bases at J; junction bases unmatched: 8. This CDR3 contains 14 residues. The V gene's germline CDR1 is SQVTM and CDR2 ANQGSEA. The CDR3 nucleotides are TGCAGCGGGGGGCGGACAGGCATGAACACTGAAGCTTTCTTT. Protein sequence: CSGGRTGMNTEAFF.

The genes are TRBV5-1 and TRBJ2-5, with 8 positions matching TRBD2. The germline V gene has CDR1 SGHRS and CDR2 YFSETQ. The CDR3 contains 17 residues. V shed 4 bases, J shed 5 bases, and the junction held 16 bases outside the gene matches. The CDR3, as DNA: TGCGCCAGCAGCCTCCCCTCTGGCGGGGGGATTTCCGAGACCCAGTACTTC. It specifies CASSLPSGGGISETQYF.

Comment on this clone: This same CDR3 is encoded by further DNA sequences in the sample. The chain employs TRBV27 and TRBJ1-1; D is undetermined. This CDR3 spans 14 amino acids. Trimming left V 3 bases short and J 0 bases short, with 8 bases between. Germline V lookup: CDR1 MNHEY, CDR2 SMNVEV (reference sequence). The CDR3 reads CASSFRGVNTEAFF. The CDR3 DNA is TGTGCCAGCAGTTTTAGAGGAGTGAACACTGAAGCTTTCTTT.

The chain recombines TRBV9 with TRBJ1-6; the D gene is possibly TRBD1 (5 bases). Deletions cut 3 bases from V and 12 bases from J, with 28 bases between. CDR1 is SGDLS, CDR2 YYNGEE, per germline. CDR3 length: 18 residues. CDR3 DNA: TGTGCCAGCAGCGGACGAGAGACCGCGCTCCGGGGCGGGGGACCCCTCCACTTT. It is translated as CASSGRETALRGGGPLHF.

The genes are TRBV7-9 and TRBJ2-1, with 8 bases that match TRBD1. The CDR3 length is 17 residues. Germline lookup yields CDR1 SEHNR and CDR2 FQNEAQ (reference sequence). V lost 1 base, J lost 6 bases, and 11 bases stayed unmatched. The CDR3, as DNA: TGTGCCAGCAGCTTAGGAGGTCTGTGGCAGGGGGCCAATGAGCAGTTCTTC. It is translated as CASSLGGLWQGANEQFF.

This clone has a handful of counts. V is TRBV6-5 and J is TRBJ2-1; 7 bases are shared with TRBD2. From germline, CDR1 is MNHEY and CDR2 SVGAGI. The CDR3 is made up of 14 amino acids. J was trimmed by 3 bases and V by 8 bases; bases with no gene match: 7. In nucleotides, the CDR3 is TGTGCCAGCCAAGTACGGGACTACTACAATGAGCAGTTCTTC. This encodes CASQVRDYYNEQFF.

The CDR3 DNA is TGTGCCAGCAGTTCCCTGAGGGCGGGGCGGGACACTGAAGCTTTCTTT. Amino acid sequence: CASSSLRAGRDTEAFF. The chain links TRBV27 to TRBJ1-1; a possible D gene is TRBD1 (5 bases). CDR3 length: 16 amino acids. The germline V gene encodes CDR1 MNHEY and CDR2 SMNVEV (reference sequence). V was pared by 4 bases and J by 3 bases, with 18 bases between.

The chain employs TRBV9 and TRBJ2-7, with 7 bases fitting TRBD2. Germline CDR1 is SGDLS and CDR2 is YYNGEE. The CDR3 extends over 16 amino acids. V lost 3 bases and J lost 5; bases outside the gene matches: 14. As DNA, the CDR3 is TGTGCCAGCAGCGCGGGGGAAGGACTAGGGGAGGACGAGCAGTACTTC. Its protein is CASSAGEGLGEDEQYF.

The rearrangement joins TRBV5-1 to TRBJ1-5; D remains ambiguous. V shed 2 bases and J shed 7 bases, with 13 bases lying between them. The germline V gene has CDR1 SGHRS and CDR2 YFSETQ. The CDR3 is 14 residues long. CDR3 nucleotide sequence: TGCGCCAGCAGCTTTGAGGGTCCGGGGCAGCCCCAGCATTTT. It translates to CASSFEGPGQPQHF.

J is TRBJ1-4 and V is TRBV5-4, with a tentative D call TRBD1 (5 bases). Deletions cut 1 base from V and 0 bases from J, with 10 bases between. CDR1 SGHNT and CDR2 YYREEE come from the germline V gene (reference sequence). The CDR3 is 16 residues long. CDR3 region: CASSLRGAATNEKLFF. DNA of the CDR3: TGTGCCAGCAGCTTGCGGGGCGCCGCAACTAATGAAAAACTGTTTTTT. The full variable domain, its missing parts supplied by reference TRBV5-4 and TRBJ1-4, is ETGVTQSPTHLIKTRGQQVTLRCSSQSGHNTVSWYQQALGQGPQFIFQYYREEENGRGNFPPRFSGLQFPNYSSELNVNALELDDSALYLCASSLRGAATNEKLFFGSGTQLSVL.

V and J are TRBV5-1 and TRBJ2-2, with a tentative D call TRBD1 (7 bases). V was cut by 0 bases and J by 0 bases, with 12 bases left in between. Germline assignment: CDR1 SGHRS and CDR2 YFSETQ. This CDR3 contains 17 residues. The CDR3 loop reads CASSLEGGTANTGELFF. The CDR3, as DNA: TGCGCCAGCAGCTTGGAGGGCGGGACAGCGAACACCGGGGAGCTGTTTTTT.